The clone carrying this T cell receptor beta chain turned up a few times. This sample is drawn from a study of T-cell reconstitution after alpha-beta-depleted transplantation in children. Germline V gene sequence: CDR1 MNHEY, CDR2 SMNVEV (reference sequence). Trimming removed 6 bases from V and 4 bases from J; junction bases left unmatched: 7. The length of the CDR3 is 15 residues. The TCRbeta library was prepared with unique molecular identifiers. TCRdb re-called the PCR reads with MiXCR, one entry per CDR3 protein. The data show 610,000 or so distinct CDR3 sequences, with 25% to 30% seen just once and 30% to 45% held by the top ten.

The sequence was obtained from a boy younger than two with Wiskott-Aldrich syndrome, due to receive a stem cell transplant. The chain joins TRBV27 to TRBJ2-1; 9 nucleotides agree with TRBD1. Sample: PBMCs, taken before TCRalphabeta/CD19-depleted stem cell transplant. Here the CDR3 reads CASSYRDRVYNEQFF. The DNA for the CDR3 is TGTGCCAGCAGCTACCGGGACAGGGTTTACAATGAGCAGTTCTTC.